Here is one T cell receptor (beta chain) with its context. Original processing notes: Researchers report that nucleated cell counts were estimated from reference gene primer amplification. The repertoire was sequenced with immunoSEQ multiplex PCR; TCRdb's copy has only in-frame clones and lacks some. The DNA was the basis for D and trimming; V, J and clone size are from that table. This sample has around 25,000 clones, with 81% found just once. This specimen belongs to a study of blood T cell repertoires in COVID-19. Overall study: COVID-19 samples collected from the United States, Italy and Spain covered acute and convalescent phases.

The receptor was derived from a man in his 70s with acute or convalescent COVID-19. The sample consisted of peripheral blood.

CDR3 sequence reads: CASSDSRTGGYTF. The CDR3 DNA reads as TGTGCCAGCAGTGACTCTAGGACGGGGGGCTACACCTTC. The chain combines TRBV6-4 with TRBJ1-2, with D unclear. Germline V gene sequence: CDR1 MRHNA, CDR2 SNTAGT. V was clipped by 0 bases and J by 8 bases, with 10 bases between them. CDR3 length: 13 residues.